This TCR beta chain was found in a study of blood T cell repertoires in COVID-19. About the research overall: Some COVID-19 samples were acute and others convalescent; all came from the United States, Italy and Spain.

Per the original methods: Researchers report that nucleated cell counts were estimated from reference gene primer amplification. TCRdb's copy holds only in-frame clones and misses some; the assay was immunoSEQ multiplex PCR. V and J calls and clone size follow that table, whereas D and trimming were derived from the DNA. The sample lists 98,000 or so clones, over 70% seen once, with around 15% in the top ten. This clone was counted a few times. Different DNA sequences within this sample yield the same CDR3. The CDR3 length is 12 residues. Germline values: CDR1 SGHRS, CDR2 YFSETQ. V was pared by 4 bases and J by 7 bases, with 9 bases between.

The source is a man aged 50 to 60 with acute or convalescent COVID-19. The rearrangement uses TRBV5-1 and TRBJ2-1; D ambiguous. Sequenced input: peripheral blood. The DNA of the CDR3 is TGCGCCAGCAGCCTAGTACGGAATGAGCAGTTCTTC. Residues: CASSLVRNEQFF.